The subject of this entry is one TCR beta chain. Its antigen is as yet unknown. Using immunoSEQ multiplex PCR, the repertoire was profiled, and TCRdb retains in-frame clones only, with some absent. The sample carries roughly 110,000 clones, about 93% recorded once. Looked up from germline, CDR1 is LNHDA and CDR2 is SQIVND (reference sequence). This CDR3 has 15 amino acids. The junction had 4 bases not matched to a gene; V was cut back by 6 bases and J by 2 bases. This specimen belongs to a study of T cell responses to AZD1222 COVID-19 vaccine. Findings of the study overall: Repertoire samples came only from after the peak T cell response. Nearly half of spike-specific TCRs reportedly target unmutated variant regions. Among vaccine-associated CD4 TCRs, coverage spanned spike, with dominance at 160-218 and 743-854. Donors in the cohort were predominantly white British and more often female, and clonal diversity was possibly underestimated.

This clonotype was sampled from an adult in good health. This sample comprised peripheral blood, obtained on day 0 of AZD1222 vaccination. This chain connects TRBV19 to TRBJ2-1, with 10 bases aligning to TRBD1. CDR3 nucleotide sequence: TGTGCCAGTAGCTGGGGGACAGGGGCCTACAATGAGCAGTTCTTC. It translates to CASSWGTGAYNEQFF.